Included here is one TCR beta chain sequence, with context. Its antigen remains unidentified. Only in-frame clones appear in the TCRdb table, and some are missing; sequencing was by immunoSEQ multiplex PCR. The data contain more than 900,000 clones, around 78% of them singletons. This sample is part of a study of shared clonotypes between healthy human individuals. Overall study findings and caveats: Researchers found naive subsets generally carried larger estimated richness than memory subsets.

This CDR3 is built from 15 residues. The germline V gene has CDR1 MNHNS and CDR2 SASEGT. The junction had 5 bases not matched to a gene; V was cut back by 2 bases and J by 6 bases. Sequenced material: memory CD4+ T cells from PBMCs. Described subset: CD45RA-negative fraction. The chain has TRBV6-1 and TRBJ1-5; 9 nucleotides align to TRBD1. The origin of this receptor is a man aged 18 to 30 in good health. Some clones in this sample may be carry-over from other donors' samples. The CDR3: CASSETGTGIQPQHF. CDR3 DNA: TGTGCCAGCAGTGAAACAGGGACAGGGATTCAGCCCCAGCATTTT.